The present T cell receptor beta chain was sequenced within a study of blood T cell repertoires in COVID-19. Method: immunoSEQ multiplex PCR; TCRdb's copy keeps in-frame clones and lacks some. The table includes more than 110,000 clones, roughly 79% detected once. Two negative PCRs, clearance, or symptom resolution had been documented for recovered Cohort 3 donors. V lost 5 bases, J lost 2 bases, and 22 bases lay in between. Germline lookup yields CDR1 ENHRY and CDR2 SYGVKD. The CDR3 totals 18 residues. The chain recombines TRBV10-3 with TRBJ2-1, with D perhaps TRBD2 (11 bases). The sequence was collected from a woman aged 45-60 years who had recovered from COVID-19. The sequencing input was PBMCs or T cells enriched from blood (not recorded which). CDR3 sequence: CAISPGQGTSGPYNEQFF. The CDR3 bases are TGTGCCATCAGTCCGGGACAGGGGACTAGCGGTCCCTACAATGAGCAGTTCTTC.